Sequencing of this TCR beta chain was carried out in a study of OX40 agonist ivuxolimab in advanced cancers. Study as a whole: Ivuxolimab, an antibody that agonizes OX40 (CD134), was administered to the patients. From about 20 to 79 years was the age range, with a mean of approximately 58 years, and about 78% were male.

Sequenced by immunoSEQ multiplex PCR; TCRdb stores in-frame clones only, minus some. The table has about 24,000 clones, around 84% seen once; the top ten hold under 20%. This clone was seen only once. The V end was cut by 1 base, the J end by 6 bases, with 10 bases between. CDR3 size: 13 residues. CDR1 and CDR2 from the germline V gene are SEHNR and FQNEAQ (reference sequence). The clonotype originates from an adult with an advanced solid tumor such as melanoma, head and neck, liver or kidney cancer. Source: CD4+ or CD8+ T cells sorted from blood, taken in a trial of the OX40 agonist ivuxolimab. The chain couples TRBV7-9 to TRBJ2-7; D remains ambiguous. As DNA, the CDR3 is TGTGCCAGCAGCTTAGTTGAGGCGTCCGAGCAGTACTTC. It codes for CASSLVEASEQYF. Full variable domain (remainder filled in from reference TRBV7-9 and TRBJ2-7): DTGVSQNPRHKITKRGQNVTFRCDPISEHNRLYWYRQTLGQGPEFLTYFQNEAQLEKSRLLSDRFSAERPKGSFSTLEIQRTEQGDSAMYLCASSLVEASEQYFGPGTRLTVT.